The entry below describes one T cell receptor beta chain. Its specificity is unknown. The source of the sample is a study of identifying expanded T cells in peripheral blood. Only in-frame clones appear in the TCRdb table, and some are missing; sequencing was by immunoSEQ multiplex PCR. The sample gives about 130,000 clones, approximately 86% of which show up once; roughly 8% is in the top ten. Study-wide points: Around 1.2 clones differed between technical replicates, versus approximately 17 and 20 over time. Across healthy donors, higher total template counts meant significantly greater roughly 2-week count variance.

During the collection period, no donor immune events like infections were recorded. V gave up 5 bases and J gave up 2 bases, with 15 bases separating them. The CDR3 loop spans 15 amino acids. Germline CDR1 KGHSH, CDR2 LQKENI. The chain employs TRBV18 and TRBJ2-5; D tentatively fits TRBD1 or TRBD2 (5 bases each). Sequences were obtained from blood. The sequence was obtained from a person aged 18-69 years in good health. In DNA, the CDR3 is TGTGCCAGCTCATATGGGTTGAGGGGTCAAGAGACCCAGTACTTC. This gives the protein CASSYGLRGQETQYF.